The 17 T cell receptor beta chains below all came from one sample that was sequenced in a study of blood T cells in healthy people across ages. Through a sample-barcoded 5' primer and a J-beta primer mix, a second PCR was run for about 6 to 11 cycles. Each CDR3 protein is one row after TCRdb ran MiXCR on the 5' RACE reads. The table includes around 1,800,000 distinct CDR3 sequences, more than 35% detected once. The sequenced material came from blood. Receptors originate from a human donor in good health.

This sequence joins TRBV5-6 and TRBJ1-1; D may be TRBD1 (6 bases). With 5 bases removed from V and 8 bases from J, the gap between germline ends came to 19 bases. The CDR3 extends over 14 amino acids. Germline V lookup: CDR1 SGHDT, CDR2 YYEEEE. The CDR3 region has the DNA TGTGCCAGCAGTTGGGGGGGGGCTAAGCGGGAAGCTTTCTTT. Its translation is CASSWGGAKREAFF.

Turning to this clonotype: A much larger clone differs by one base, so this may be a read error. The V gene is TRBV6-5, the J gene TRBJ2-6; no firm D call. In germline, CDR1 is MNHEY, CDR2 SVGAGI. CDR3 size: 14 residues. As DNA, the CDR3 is TGTACCAGCAGTTACTCCACTGGGGCCAACGTCCTGACTTTC. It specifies CTSSYSTGANVLTF.

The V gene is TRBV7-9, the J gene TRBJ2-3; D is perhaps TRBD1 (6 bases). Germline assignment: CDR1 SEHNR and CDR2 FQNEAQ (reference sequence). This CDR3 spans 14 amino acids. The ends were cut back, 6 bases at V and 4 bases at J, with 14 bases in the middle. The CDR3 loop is CASRSQGDADTQYF. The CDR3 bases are TGTGCCAGCAGGTCACAGGGAGATGCAGATACGCAGTATTTT.

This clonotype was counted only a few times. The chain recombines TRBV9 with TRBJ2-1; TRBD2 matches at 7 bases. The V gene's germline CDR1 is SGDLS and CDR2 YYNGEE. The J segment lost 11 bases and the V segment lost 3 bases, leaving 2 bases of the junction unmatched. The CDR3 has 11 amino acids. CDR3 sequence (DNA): TGTGCCAGCAGCGAGGGACTACAGCAGTTCTTC. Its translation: CASSEGLQQFF. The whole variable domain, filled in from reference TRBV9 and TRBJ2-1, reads DSGVTQTPKHLITATGQRVTLRCSPRSGDLSVYWYQQSLDQGLQFLIQYYNGEERAKGNILERFSAQQFPDLHSELNLSSLELGDSALYFCASSEGLQQFFGPGTRLTVL.

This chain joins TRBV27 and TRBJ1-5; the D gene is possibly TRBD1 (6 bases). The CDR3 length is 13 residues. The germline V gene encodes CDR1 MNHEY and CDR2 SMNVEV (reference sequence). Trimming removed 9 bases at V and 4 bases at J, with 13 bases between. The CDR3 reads CASGGRENQPQHF. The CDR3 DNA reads TGTGCCAGTGGGGGCAGGGAGAATCAGCCCCAGCATTTT.

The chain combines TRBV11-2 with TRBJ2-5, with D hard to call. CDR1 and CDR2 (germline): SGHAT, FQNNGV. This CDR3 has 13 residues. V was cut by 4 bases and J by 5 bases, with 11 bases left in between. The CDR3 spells CASSYRPGETQYF. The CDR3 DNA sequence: TGTGCCAGCAGCTATCGGCCTGGGGAGACCCAGTACTTC.

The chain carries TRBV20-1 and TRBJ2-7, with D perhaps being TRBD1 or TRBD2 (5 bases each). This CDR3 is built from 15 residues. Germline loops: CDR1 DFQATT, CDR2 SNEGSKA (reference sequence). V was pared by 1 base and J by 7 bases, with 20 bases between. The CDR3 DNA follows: TGCAGTGCTAGAGTACCCGGGACGCCCGGACGAGAGCAGTACTTC. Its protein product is CSARVPGTPGREQYF.

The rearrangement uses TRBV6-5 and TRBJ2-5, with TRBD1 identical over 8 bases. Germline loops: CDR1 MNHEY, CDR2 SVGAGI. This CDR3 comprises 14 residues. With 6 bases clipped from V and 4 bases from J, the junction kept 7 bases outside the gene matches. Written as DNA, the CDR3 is TGTGCCAGCAGCCGGACAGGGATCGGAGAGACCCAGTACTTC. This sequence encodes CASSRTGIGETQYF.

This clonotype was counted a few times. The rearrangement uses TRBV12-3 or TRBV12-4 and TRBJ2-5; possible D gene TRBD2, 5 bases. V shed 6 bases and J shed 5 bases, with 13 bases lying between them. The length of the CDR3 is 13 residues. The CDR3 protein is CASSLWPGETQYF. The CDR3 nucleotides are TGTGCCAGCAGCTTATGGCCGGGGGAGACCCAGTACTTC.

CDR3 in amino acids: CASSYWGQVGSPLHF. The CDR3 DNA sequence: TGTGCCAGCAGTTACTGGGGTCAGGTCGGTTCACCCCTCCACTTT. The chain joins TRBV6-6 to TRBJ1-6, with D hard to call. Trimming cost V 1 base and J 9 bases, with 13 bases left between them. Germline CDR1 reads MNHNY; CDR2 reads SVGAGI (reference sequence). CDR3 length equals 15 residues.

This CDR3 reads CASSPGQGGYYGYTF. The CDR3 nucleotides read TGTGCCAGCAGCCCAGGACAGGGGGGGTACTATGGCTACACCTTC. This sequence joins TRBV7-2 and TRBJ1-2, with TRBD1 matching 10 bases. J gave up 3 bases and V 5 bases, and 6 bases lay outside the gene matches. This CDR3 is 15 amino acids long. The germline gives CDR1 SGHTA, CDR2 FQGNSA.

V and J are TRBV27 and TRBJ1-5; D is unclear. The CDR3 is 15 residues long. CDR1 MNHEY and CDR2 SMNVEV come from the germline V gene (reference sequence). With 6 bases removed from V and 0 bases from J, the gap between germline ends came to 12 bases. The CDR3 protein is CASSSTGDSNQPQHF. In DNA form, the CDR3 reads TGTGCCAGCAGCTCAACTGGGGATAGCAATCAGCCCCAGCATTTT.

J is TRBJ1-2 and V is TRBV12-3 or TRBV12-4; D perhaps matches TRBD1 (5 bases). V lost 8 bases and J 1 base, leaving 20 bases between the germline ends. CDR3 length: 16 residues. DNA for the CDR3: TGTGCCAGCCGGGGGACTGAGTTAAGCCATAACTATGGCTACACCTTC. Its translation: CASRGTELSHNYGYTF.

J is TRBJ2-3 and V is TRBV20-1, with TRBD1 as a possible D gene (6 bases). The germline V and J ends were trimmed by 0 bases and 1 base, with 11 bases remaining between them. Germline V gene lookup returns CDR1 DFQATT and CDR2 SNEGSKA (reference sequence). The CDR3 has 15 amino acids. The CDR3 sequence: CSARDNGGGTDTQYF. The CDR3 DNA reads TGCAGTGCTAGAGATAATGGGGGCGGCACAGATACGCAGTATTTT.

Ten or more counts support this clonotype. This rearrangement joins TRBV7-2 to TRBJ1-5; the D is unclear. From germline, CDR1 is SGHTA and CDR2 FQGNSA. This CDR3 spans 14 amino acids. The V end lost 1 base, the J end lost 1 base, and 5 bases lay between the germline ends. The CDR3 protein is CASSLGISNQPQHF. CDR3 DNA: TGTGCCAGCAGCTTAGGGATCAGCAATCAGCCCCAGCATTTT. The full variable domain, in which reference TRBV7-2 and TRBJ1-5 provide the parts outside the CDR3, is GAGVSQSPSNKVTEKGKDVELRCDPISGHTALYWYRQSLGQGLEFLIYFQGNSAPDKSGLPSDRFSAERTGGSVSTLTIQRTQQEDSAVYLCASSLGISNQPQHFGDGTRLSIL.

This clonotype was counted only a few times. The CDR3 nucleotides are TGCGCCAGCAGCCAAGATCTTAGACCCCAAGAGACCCAGTACTTC. This codes for CASSQDLRPQETQYF. The chain recombines TRBV4-1 with TRBJ2-5; D is undetermined. Per germline, CDR1 MGHRA and CDR2 YSYEKL. This CDR3 has 15 residues. Trimming left V 0 bases short and J 1 base short, with 9 bases between.

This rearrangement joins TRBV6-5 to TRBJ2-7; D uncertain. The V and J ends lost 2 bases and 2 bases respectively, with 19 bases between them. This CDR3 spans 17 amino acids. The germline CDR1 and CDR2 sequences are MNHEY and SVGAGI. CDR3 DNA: TGTGCCAGCAGTTACCGCCTGTCACGGACGGCGACCTACGAGCAGTACTTC. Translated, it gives CASSYRLSRTATYEQYF.